The 20 T cell receptor beta chains below all came from one sample that was sequenced in a study of siplizumab effects on memory and regulatory T cells. Using immunoSEQ multiplex PCR, the repertoire was profiled, and TCRdb retains in-frame clones only, with some absent. The data contain some 110,000 clones, roughly 91% of them singletons. The sample consisted of CD4+ T cells sorted from blood. All receptors come from a human donor in good health.

The sample holds one count of this clone. Other DNA sequences in the same sample also yield this CDR3. The chain uses TRBV5-1 and TRBJ2-3; D remains ambiguous. The CDR3 runs 12 residues. Per germline, CDR1 SGHRS and CDR2 YFSETQ. The V gene lost 3 bases and the J gene lost 0 bases, with 2 bases spanning the gap. CDR3 residues: CASSSSTDTQYF. CDR3 DNA sequence: TGCGCCAGCAGCTCAAGCACAGATACGCAGTATTTT.

The V call is TRBV7-9, the J call TRBJ1-1, with D uncertain. The CDR3 runs 13 residues. CDR1 SEHNR and CDR2 FQNEAQ come from the germline V gene (reference sequence). V was trimmed by 2 bases and J by 0 bases, leaving 4 bases between them. This CDR3 is CASSLQVNTEAFF. The CDR3 DNA follows: TGTGCCAGCAGCTTACAGGTGAACACTGAAGCTTTCTTT.

The chain joins TRBV11-3 to TRBJ1-5; no clear D gene. The V end lost 6 bases, the J end lost 2 bases, and 17 bases lay between the germline ends. The CDR3 is 16 residues long. Germline V CDR1 and CDR2: SGHNT, YENEEA. The CDR3 bases are TGTGCCAGCAGGAGCCGGGAGGGCGGCGGCAATCAGCCCCAGCATTTT. Its protein is CASRSREGGGNQPQHF.

The chain uses TRBV19 and TRBJ2-1; D is unclear. The CDR3 has 15 residues. Germline CDR1 reads LNHDA; CDR2 reads SQIVND (reference sequence). V was clipped by 3 bases and J by 8 bases, with 17 bases between them. The CDR3 nucleotides read TGTGCCAGTAGTATTGGCCCGCAGTATAGACATGAGCAGTTCTTC. Encoded protein: CASSIGPQYRHEQFF.

The chain carries TRBV9 and TRBJ2-1, with D tentatively TRBD1 or TRBD2 (5 bases each). V was shortened by 0 bases and J by 0 bases, with 10 bases between the two germline ends. CDR1 SGDLS and CDR2 YYNGEE come from the germline V gene. This CDR3 comprises 16 residues. CDR3 amino acids: CASSVGAGSSYNEQFF. In DNA, the CDR3 is TGTGCCAGCAGCGTAGGGGCAGGGAGCTCCTACAATGAGCAGTTCTTC. The full variable domain, completed using reference TRBV9 and TRBJ2-1, is DSGVTQTPKHLITATGQRVTLRCSPRSGDLSVYWYQQSLDQGLQFLIQYYNGEERAKGNILERFSAQQFPDLHSELNLSSLELGDSALYFCASSVGAGSSYNEQFFGPGTRLTVL.

The genes are TRBV2 and TRBJ1-1, with D possibly being TRBD1 (5 bases). The CDR3 runs 13 residues. Germline lookup yields CDR1 SNHLY and CDR2 FYNNEI. V gave up 6 bases and J gave up 1 base, with 9 bases separating them. CDR3: CASRMGGNTEAFF. In DNA, the CDR3 is TGTGCCAGCAGAATGGGGGGGAACACTGAAGCTTTCTTT.

The chain couples TRBV18 to TRBJ1-2, with 7 bases that match TRBD1. Germline V gene lookup returns CDR1 KGHSH and CDR2 LQKENI. The V gene end was trimmed by 7 bases and the J gene end by 4 bases; junction bases not matched to a gene: 12. There are 15 residues in the CDR3. DNA of the CDR3: TGTGCCAGCTTCACCACAGGGGCGAATAGCTATGGCTACACCTTC. It yields the protein CASFTTGANSYGYTF.

V is TRBV5-1 and J is TRBJ1-1, with D perhaps matching TRBD1 (6 bases). Germline V gene sequence: CDR1 SGHRS, CDR2 YFSETQ. The ends were cut back, 0 bases at V and 2 bases at J, with 23 bases in the middle. This CDR3 comprises 19 residues. CDR3 nucleotides: TGCGCCAGCAGCTTGGAGCTGCGGGGACCACAGGGAAGAAACACTGAAGCTTTCTTT. Its translation is CASSLELRGPQGRNTEAFF.

This clone was detected once. The V call is TRBV11-3, the J call TRBJ2-7, with D unclear. V shed 2 bases and J shed 2 bases, with 10 bases lying between them. Per germline, CDR1 SGHNT and CDR2 YENEEA. This CDR3 spans 14 amino acids. CDR3 coding DNA: TGTGCCAGCAGCTTAAGTGGGCCCACCTACGAGCAGTACTTC. Translating gives CASSLSGPTYEQYF. The full variable domain, its missing parts supplied by reference TRBV11-3 and TRBJ2-7, is EAGVVQSPRYKIIEKKQPVAFWCNPISGHNTLYWYLQNLGQGPELLIRYENEEAVDDSQLPKDRFSAERLKGVDSTLKIQPAELGDSAVYLCASSLSGPTYEQYFGPGTRLTVT.

This chain connects TRBV9 to TRBJ1-2; 9 nucleotides match TRBD1. CDR3 size: 15 residues. Germline CDR1 and CDR2: SGDLS and YYNGEE. The ends lost 4 bases at V and 7 bases at J; junction bases unmatched: 11. DNA of the CDR3: TGTGCCAGCAGCACTAGGACAGGGGTGGCAAGTGGCTACACCTTC. Amino acid sequence: CASSTRTGVASGYTF.

The J gene is TRBJ2-5, the V gene TRBV25-1, with D perhaps TRBD2 (5 bases). Germline CDR1 MGHDK, CDR2 SYGVNS. The CDR3 runs 14 residues. V was clipped by 2 bases and J by 4 bases, with 11 bases between them. CDR3 residues: CASSEGTRRETQYF. The CDR3 coding sequence is TGTGCCAGCAGTGAAGGAACTAGACGAGAGACCCAGTACTTC.

V usage is TRBV11-2 and J usage is TRBJ1-1; D possibly corresponds to TRBD1 (5 bases). This CDR3 has 14 residues. Germline values: CDR1 SGHAT, CDR2 FQNNGV. Between the trimmed V and J ends, which lost 3 bases and 0 bases, there was a span of 8 bases. CDR3 protein: CASSLGHLNTEAFF. CDR3 coding DNA: TGTGCCAGCAGCTTGGGGCACTTGAACACTGAAGCTTTCTTT.

The J gene is TRBJ2-3, the V gene TRBV7-2, with 8 bases that match TRBD2. V shed 0 bases and J 6 bases; nucleotides not matched to a gene: 11. Per germline, CDR1 SGHTA and CDR2 FQGNSA. This CDR3 region has 17 residues. The CDR3 sequence is CASSLASGRGAEDTQYF. The CDR3 bases are TGTGCCAGCAGCTTAGCTTCGGGGCGGGGGGCGGAGGATACGCAGTATTTT.

V is TRBV7-9 and J is TRBJ1-2, with 9 bases lining up with TRBD1. The CDR3 length is 14 residues. The germline V gene encodes CDR1 SEHNR and CDR2 FQNEAQ (reference sequence). Trimming removed 6 bases from V and 2 bases from J; junction bases left unmatched: 4. The CDR3 region is CASRYGQGNYGYTF. DNA of the CDR3: TGTGCCAGCAGATACGGACAGGGGAACTATGGCTACACCTTC.

This sequence joins TRBV9 and TRBJ2-3; TRBD2 matches at 15 bases. V gave up 4 bases and J gave up 3 bases; unmatched junction bases: 6. The germline CDR1 and CDR2 sequences are SGDLS and YYNGEE. CDR3 size: 17 residues. CDR3 nucleotide sequence: TGTGCCAGCAGCCCCGGACTAGCGGGGGGGTTAACAGATACGCAGTATTTT. This sequence encodes CASSPGLAGGLTDTQYF.

This chain connects TRBV15 to TRBJ1-6; the D is unclear. V gave up 2 bases and J gave up 9 bases, with 11 bases separating them. The CDR3 totals 14 residues. Germline V CDR1 and CDR2: LNHNV, YYDKDF (reference sequence). CDR3 nucleotide sequence: TGTGCCACCAGCAGAACCGGACGGGCTTCACCCCTCCACTTT. This translates into CATSRTGRASPLHF.

This chain joins TRBV9 and TRBJ2-3, with 7 bases that match TRBD1. Germline CDR1 reads SGDLS; CDR2 reads YYNGEE. This CDR3 contains 17 residues. V was pared by 3 bases and J by 3 bases, with 13 bases of the junction left unmatched. The CDR3 spells CASSGLQGTQLTDTQYF. The CDR3 nucleotides are TGTGCCAGCAGCGGACTACAGGGGACCCAACTTACAGATACGCAGTATTTT.

The chain uses TRBV14 and TRBJ2-7; the match to TRBD1 covers 7 bases. The length of the CDR3 is 18 residues. Looked up from germline, CDR1 is SGHDN and CDR2 is FVKESK. Trimming removed 0 bases from V and 3 bases from J; junction bases left unmatched: 14. The CDR3 nucleotides are TGTGCCAGCAGCCAAGAAGCCAGACTTAGGGACAGCTTCTACGAGCAGTACTTC. It specifies CASSQEARLRDSFYEQYF.

The chain is built from TRBV7-2 and TRBJ2-3; the match to TRBD2 covers 9 bases. The CDR3 has 17 amino acids. The trim removed 5 bases at V and 1 base at J, leaving 10 bases unmatched. CDR1 and CDR2 from the germline V gene are SGHTA and FQGNSA. CDR3: CASSPPRGRDGTDTQYF. CDR3 sequence (DNA): TGTGCCAGCAGCCCACCCCGCGGGAGGGACGGCACAGATACGCAGTATTTT.

V and J are TRBV25-1 and TRBJ2-1; 7 bases are shared with TRBD2. CDR1 MGHDK and CDR2 SYGVNS come from the germline V gene. The CDR3 is 16 residues long. Trimming cost V 3 bases and J 6 bases; bases outside gene matches: 11. The CDR3 loop is CASSDDIAGPLNEQFF. Written as DNA, the CDR3 is TGTGCCAGCAGTGATGACATAGCGGGTCCGCTCAATGAGCAGTTCTTC.